One T cell receptor beta chain is described in this entry. Its target is unknown. This record belongs to a study of T cell responses to AZD1222 COVID-19 vaccine. Study-wide points: A reported finding is that nearly half of spike-specific TCRs target unmutated variant regions. Recipients of two AZD1222 doses showed rising Spike-specific TCR breadth and depth. Spike-wide coverage was observed for vaccine-associated CD4 TCRs, with dominant responses at 160-218 and 743-854.

Sequencing was performed with immunoSEQ multiplex PCR; in TCRdb, only in-frame clones are kept and a portion is missing. The sample includes roughly 180,000 clones, 91% seen only once; the top ten take about 1.9%. The CDR3 runs 13 residues. Germline CDR1 reads SNHLY; CDR2 reads FYNNEI. The V gene lost 3 bases and the J gene lost 3 bases, with 8 bases spanning the gap. Specimen: peripheral blood, collected on day 0 of AZD1222 vaccination. The chain recombines TRBV2 with TRBJ1-1; D not certain. The clonotype originates from an adult in good health. The CDR3 reads CASSDHRDTEAFF. Here the CDR3 DNA reads TGTGCCAGCAGTGATCACAGAGACACTGAAGCTTTCTTT.